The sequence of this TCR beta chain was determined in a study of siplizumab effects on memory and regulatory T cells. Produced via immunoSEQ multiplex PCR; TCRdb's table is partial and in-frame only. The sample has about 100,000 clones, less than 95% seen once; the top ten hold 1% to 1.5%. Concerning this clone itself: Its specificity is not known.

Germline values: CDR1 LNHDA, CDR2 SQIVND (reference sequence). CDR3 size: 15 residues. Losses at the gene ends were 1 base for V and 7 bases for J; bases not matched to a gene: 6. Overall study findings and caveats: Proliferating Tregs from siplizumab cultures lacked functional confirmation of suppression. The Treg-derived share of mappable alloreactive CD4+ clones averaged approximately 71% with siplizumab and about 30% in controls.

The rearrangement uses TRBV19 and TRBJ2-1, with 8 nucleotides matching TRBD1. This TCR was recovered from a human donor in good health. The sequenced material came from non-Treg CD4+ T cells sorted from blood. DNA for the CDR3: TGTGCCAGTAGTATAGCAGGACAGGGATGGAATGAGCAGTTCTTC. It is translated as CASSIAGQGWNEQFF.